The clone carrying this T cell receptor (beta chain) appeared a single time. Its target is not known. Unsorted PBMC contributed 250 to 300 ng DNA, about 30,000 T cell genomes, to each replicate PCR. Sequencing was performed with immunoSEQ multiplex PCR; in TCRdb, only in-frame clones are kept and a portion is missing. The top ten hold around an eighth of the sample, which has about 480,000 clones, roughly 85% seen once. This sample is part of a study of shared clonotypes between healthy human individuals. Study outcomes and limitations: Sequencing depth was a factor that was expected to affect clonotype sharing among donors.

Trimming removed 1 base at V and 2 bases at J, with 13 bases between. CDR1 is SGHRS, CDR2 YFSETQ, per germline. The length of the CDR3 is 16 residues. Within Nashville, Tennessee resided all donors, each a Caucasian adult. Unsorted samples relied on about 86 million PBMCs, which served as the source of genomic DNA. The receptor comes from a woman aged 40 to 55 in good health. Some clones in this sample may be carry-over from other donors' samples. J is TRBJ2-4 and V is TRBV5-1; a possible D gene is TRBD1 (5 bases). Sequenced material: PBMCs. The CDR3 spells CASSLRADRTKNIQYF. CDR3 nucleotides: TGCGCCAGCAGCTTGCGTGCTGACAGAACCAAAAACATTCAGTACTTC. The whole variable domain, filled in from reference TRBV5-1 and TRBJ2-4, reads KAGVTQTPRYLIKTRGQQVTLSCSPISGHRSVSWYQQTPGQGLQFLFEYFSETQRNKGNFPGRFSGRQFSNSRSEMNVSTLELGDSALYLCASSLRADRTKNIQYFGAGTRLSVL.